This record covers a single T cell receptor beta chain. Its antigen is unidentified. This sample is part of a study of cytomegalovirus exposure and HLA in healthy donors. Study outcomes and limitations: HLA restriction was apparent for most CMV-associated TCR beta chains in a later analysis. In a later analysis, an Asian-associated ancestry cluster reportedly showed fewer N-insertions than the roughly 730-donor mean. Altogether, 160 or so TCR beta chains were recorded as cytomegalovirus-associated.

CDR1 and CDR2 (germline): MDHEN, SYDVKM. The CDR3 has 13 amino acids. Trimming pared 3 bases from V and 5 bases from J, leaving 10 bases between. PCR employed 60 Vbeta and 13 Jbeta primers. Produced via immunoSEQ multiplex PCR; TCRdb's table is partial and in-frame only. The sample includes some 170,000 clones, around three quarters seen only once; the top ten take 3.7%. The source is a man aged 25-45 years in good health and CMV-seropositive. Sequenced material: PBMCs. V is TRBV28 and J is TRBJ1-2; possibly TRBD1 for D (5 bases). In nucleotides, the CDR3 is TGTGCCAGCAGTTTGGCAGGGCGGTATGGCTACACCTTC. As protein: CASSLAGRYGYTF.